The text below deals with one TCR beta chain. Per the study methods: The assay estimated nucleated cells by amplifying reference gene primers. Method: immunoSEQ multiplex PCR; TCRdb's copy keeps in-frame clones and lacks some. V and J calls and clone size are as listed in that table; D and trimming were resolved from the DNA. In the table there are 200,000 to 250,000 clones, more than 75% of which are singletons. The data were taken from a study of blood T cell repertoires in COVID-19. As for the study in general: Samples representing acute and convalescent COVID-19 were sourced from the United States, Italy and Spain.

The germline gives CDR1 KGHSH, CDR2 LQKENI. The CDR3 is 14 amino acids. The trim removed 1 base at V and 8 bases at J, leaving 1 base unmatched. The clonotype originates from a woman in her 30s who had recovered from COVID-19. The specimen was peripheral blood. The rearrangement joins TRBV18 to TRBJ1-6, with TRBD1 identical over 8 bases. The CDR3 sequence is CASSPQDRDSPLHF. The CDR3 DNA sequence: TGTGCCAGCTCACCACAGGACAGGGATTCACCCCTCCACTTT.